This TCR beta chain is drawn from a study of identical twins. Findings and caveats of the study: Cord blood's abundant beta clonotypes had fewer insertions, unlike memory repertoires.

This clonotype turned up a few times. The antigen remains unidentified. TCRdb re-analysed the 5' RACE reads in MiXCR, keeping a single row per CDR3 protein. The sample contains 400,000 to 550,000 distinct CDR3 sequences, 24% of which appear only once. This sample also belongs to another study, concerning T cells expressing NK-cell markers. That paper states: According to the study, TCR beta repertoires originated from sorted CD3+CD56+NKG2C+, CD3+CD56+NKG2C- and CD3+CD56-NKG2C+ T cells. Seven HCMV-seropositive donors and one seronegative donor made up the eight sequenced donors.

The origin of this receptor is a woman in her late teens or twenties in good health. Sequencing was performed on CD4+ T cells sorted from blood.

The CDR3 sequence is CAISEKRDTQYF. In nucleotides, the CDR3 is TGTGCCATCAGTGAGAAAAGGGATACGCAGTATTTT. The chain employs TRBV10-3 and TRBJ2-3, with D uncertain. Trimming took off 2 bases at V and 6 bases at J, with 6 bases between the two ends. The germline V gene encodes CDR1 ENHRY and CDR2 SYGVKD. There are 12 residues in the CDR3.